The clone carrying this TCR beta chain is a singleton in its sample. Its antigen remains unknown. V lost 4 bases and J 3 bases, leaving 16 bases between the germline ends. The germline CDR1 and CDR2 sequences are SGHRS and YFSETQ. The CDR3 is 15 amino acids. Amplification used 60 Vbeta primers and 13 Jbeta primers. Sequenced by immunoSEQ multiplex PCR; TCRdb stores in-frame clones only, minus some. The sample includes around 200,000 clones, approximately 84% of them seen just once. This sample is part of a study of cytomegalovirus exposure and HLA in healthy donors. Findings and limits, study-wide: TCR beta sequences reportedly predicted the HLA-A and HLA-B alleles of most subjects accurately. About 87% or about 30% of the time was how often most TCR beta V segments were productive, according to an earlier analysis.

The material sequenced was PBMCs. This chain joins TRBV5-1 and TRBJ1-2; possible D gene TRBD1, 5 bases. This clonotype was sampled from a woman aged 40 to 50 in good health and CMV-seronegative. CDR3 nucleotide sequence: TGCGCCAGCAGCCTTGGGGGGGACGGTTACTATGGCTACACCTTC. It encodes CASSLGGDGYYGYTF. Full variable domain (missing parts from reference TRBV5-1 and TRBJ1-2): KAGVTQTPRYLIKTRGQQVTLSCSPISGHRSVSWYQQTPGQGLQFLFEYFSETQRNKGNFPGRFSGRQFSNSRSEMNVSTLELGDSALYLCASSLGGDGYYGYTFGSGTRLTVV.